This T cell receptor beta chain was sequenced in a study of human T cells and chemical hapten exposure. Study-level background: Investigators sensitized roughly 2 cm by roughly 2 cm of upper inner arm skin with 2% DPC. Whole-study results and caveats: Patch test score tracked positively with PT1 expanded TCR counts.

Each CDR3 protein is one row after TCRdb ran MiXCR on the RACE reads. Among some 330,000 distinct CDR3 sequences, around 5% were seen once, and the ten largest hold less than 9%. This clonotype has more than one count but fewer than ten. Antigen specificity is unknown. With 2 bases clipped from V and 10 bases from J, the junction kept 6 bases outside the gene matches. The CDR3 runs to 15 residues. Looked up from germline, CDR1 is MNHEY and CDR2 is SVGAGI. Described time point: pre-sensitization, week 0. As to treatment: therapeutic diphenylcyclopropenone sensitization with weekly scalp DPC. This sample comprised whole blood, obtained in connection with sensitization to the hapten diphenylcyclopropenone (DPC). The sequence was obtained from a woman younger than 30 with alopecia areata. Some clones in this sample may be carry-over from other donors' samples. The chain recombines TRBV6-5 with TRBJ2-1; 12 bases agree with TRBD1. The chain's CDR3 is CASSYRDRGLGEQFF. In DNA form, the CDR3 reads TGTGCCAGCAGTTACAGGGACAGGGGGCTAGGGGAGCAGTTCTTC.